Listed here are 23 T cell receptor beta chains from one sample, sequenced in a study of identical twins. TCRdb recomputed calls from the 5' RACE reads with MiXCR, one row per CDR3 protein. The sample lists roughly 230,000 distinct CDR3 sequences, around 8.3% occurring once. This sample also appeared in a second study, on yellow fever vaccine responses in identical twins.

Sequenced: CD8+ T cells sorted from blood. The receptors here all came from a woman in her late teens or twenties in good health.

This clonotype came up many times. The chain recombines TRBV6-2 or TRBV6-3 with TRBJ2-7; D is unclear. Trimming stripped 8 bases from V and 2 bases from J, with 16 bases between. The V gene's germline CDR1 is MNHEY and CDR2 SVGEGT. The CDR3 runs 14 residues. The chain's CDR3 is CASSANARTYEQYF. Here the CDR3 DNA reads TGTGCCAGCTCTGCAAACGCCAGGACCTACGAGCAGTACTTC.

This clonotype has ten or more counts. The V gene is TRBV11-2, the J gene TRBJ2-3; TRBD2 agrees at 10 bases. The CDR3 has 19 amino acids. Germline V lookup: CDR1 SGHAT, CDR2 FQNNGV. Losses at the gene ends were 5 bases for V and 5 bases for J; bases not matched to a gene: 19. CDR3 sequence (DNA): TGTGCCAGCAGCCCATTCCCCGACAGCGGGAGGGCTACTGTAGATACGCAGTATTTT. This translates into CASSPFPDSGRATVDTQYF.

A few counts support this clonotype. The chain couples TRBV7-9 to TRBJ2-1; 9 positions agree with TRBD1. The CDR3 is 14 amino acids. Trimming took 5 bases from V and 10 from J; bases not matched to a gene: 9. Germline CDR1 SEHNR, CDR2 FQNEAQ (reference sequence). CDR3 DNA sequence: TGTGCCAGCAGCCCAACATGGACAGGGGCCGAGCAGTTCTTC. Translation gives CASSPTWTGAEQFF.

This clonotype was counted between two and nine times. The chain recombines TRBV27 with TRBJ2-2; 14 nucleotides match TRBD2. This CDR3 contains 17 residues. The V gene end was trimmed by 6 bases and the J gene end by 4 bases; junction bases not matched to a gene: 7. Per germline, CDR1 MNHEY and CDR2 SMNVEV (reference sequence). CDR3: CASSRTSGGTFTGELFF. As DNA, the CDR3 is TGTGCCAGCAGCCGGACTAGCGGGGGGACATTCACCGGGGAGCTGTTTTTT.

The gene calls are TRBV7-2 and TRBJ2-7; D is undetermined. CDR3 length: 17 amino acids. The V gene lost 2 bases and the J gene lost 0 bases, with 17 bases spanning the gap. Looked up from germline, CDR1 is SGHTA and CDR2 is FQGNSA. This CDR3 reads CASSLFPQKLSSYEQYF. CDR3 nucleotide sequence: TGTGCCAGCAGCTTATTCCCTCAGAAACTCAGCTCCTACGAGCAGTACTTC.

In this sample, this clonotype turned up a few times. The V call is TRBV2, the J call TRBJ2-5; tentative D call: TRBD2 (5 bases). CDR1 is SNHLY, CDR2 FYNNEI, per germline. This CDR3 comprises 15 residues. V was cut by 7 bases and J by 7 bases, with 22 bases left in between. CDR3 nucleotide sequence: TGTGCCAGCAATATACTGACCAACTCTGCGGGGACCCAGTACTTC. It yields the protein CASNILTNSAGTQYF.

This clonotype appeared a few times. The V call is TRBV21-1, the J call TRBJ2-7; TRBD1 is taken as the D call from the table, unchecked against the DNA. TRBV21-1 is given as a pseudogene. This CDR3 is 15 amino acids long. In nucleotides, the CDR3 is TGTGCCAGCAGCGTTCGACAGGGGGAAACCTACGAGCAGTACTTC. It codes for CASSVRQGETYEQYF.

This chain connects TRBV7-6 to TRBJ1-1, with D possibly being TRBD1 (5 bases). This CDR3 contains 15 residues. The germline gives CDR1 SGHVS, CDR2 FNYEAQ. V dropped 5 bases and J dropped 4 bases, with 17 bases sitting between them. CDR3 amino acids: CASSPGGSESTEAFF. DNA of the CDR3: TGTGCCAGCAGCCCCGGGGGGTCAGAGAGCACTGAAGCTTTCTTT.

This clonotype was detected a few times. This chain uses TRBV30 with TRBJ2-1; 7 nucleotides match TRBD2. V shed 0 bases, J shed 9 bases, and the junction held 2 bases outside the gene matches. Germline V gene lookup returns CDR1 GTSNPN and CDR2 SVGIG (reference sequence). This CDR3 is 12 amino acids long. For the CDR3, the DNA is TGTGCCTGGAGTGTGACTAGCACTGAGCAGTTCTTC. Translation: CAWSVTSTEQFF.

This clonotype showed up just a few times. The gene calls are TRBV11-2 and TRBJ2-2, with D possibly TRBD2 on 6 matching bases. CDR3 size: 15 residues. Looked up from germline, CDR1 is SGHAT and CDR2 is FQNNGV. Deletions cut 4 bases from V and 8 bases from J, with 17 bases between. The CDR3 DNA follows: TGTGCCAGCAGCTCCCCCGGGACTTCGCTGGGGGAGCTGTTTTTT. Protein sequence: CASSSPGTSLGELFF.

This clonotype was seen more than once but under ten times. The J gene is TRBJ2-3, the V gene TRBV11-2; D is uncertain. CDR3 length: 15 residues. Germline V CDR1 and CDR2: SGHAT, FQNNGV. Trimming shortened V by 3 bases and J by 0 bases, and 10 bases separated the two germline ends. The CDR3 is CASSLLGSSTDTQYF. The CDR3, as DNA: TGTGCCAGCAGCTTGCTGGGCAGTAGCACAGATACGCAGTATTTT.

This clonotype appeared many times. The rearrangement links TRBV4-1 to TRBJ2-2, with TRBD2 matching 9 bases. V trimming: 0 bases; J trimming: 3 bases; junction bases outside the gene matches: 8. This CDR3 is 18 amino acids long. Germline values: CDR1 MGHRA, CDR2 YSYEKL. CDR3 loop: CASSQDSLLAGDTGELFF. The CDR3 region has the DNA TGCGCCAGCAGCCAAGACAGCTTACTAGCGGGTGACACCGGGGAGCTGTTTTTT.

This clonotype was found a few times. The CDR3: CASSLVFPSGSVVKNIQYF. The CDR3 coding sequence is TGTGCCAGCAGCTTAGTATTCCCTAGCGGGAGTGTGGTCAAAAACATTCAGTACTTC. The V gene is TRBV11-2, the J gene TRBJ2-4; 10 bases are a match to TRBD2. The ends lost 1 base at V and 3 bases at J; junction bases unmatched: 12. Looked up from germline, CDR1 is SGHAT and CDR2 is FQNNGV. This CDR3 is built from 19 residues.

This clonotype was seen repeatedly, ten times or more. The rearrangement joins TRBV11-2 to TRBJ2-1; D is perhaps TRBD2 (5 bases). With 0 bases removed from V and 0 bases from J, the gap between germline ends came to 6 bases. CDR3 size: 15 residues. Per germline, CDR1 SGHAT and CDR2 FQNNGV. The CDR3 protein is CASSLDGNSYNEQFF. The CDR3 region has the DNA TGTGCCAGCAGCTTAGACGGGAACTCCTACAATGAGCAGTTCTTC.

The V gene is TRBV7-6, the J gene TRBJ2-5; D possibly matches TRBD1 or TRBD2 (5 bases each). CDR3 length: 21 amino acids. Germline V gives CDR1 SGHVS, CDR2 FNYEAQ. Trimming cost V 2 bases and J 3 bases, with 31 bases left between them. CDR3 region: CASSLRTGRVGPKLTKETQYF. The CDR3 DNA is TGTGCCAGCAGCTTAAGAACAGGCAGGGTGGGACCCAAACTTACAAAAGAGACCCAGTACTTC.

The J gene is TRBJ1-2, the V gene TRBV12-3 or TRBV12-4; D may be TRBD1 (6 bases). Deletions cut 6 bases from V and 6 bases from J, with 14 bases between. This CDR3 spans 13 amino acids. CDR3 region: CASSSIRGDGYTF. The CDR3 nucleotides read TGTGCCAGCAGCTCCATAAGGGGGGATGGCTACACCTTC.

This rearrangement joins TRBV6-1 to TRBJ1-2, with 7 bases lining up with TRBD1. The length of the CDR3 is 14 residues. Germline CDR1 MNHNS, CDR2 SASEGT. Trimming removed 7 bases from V and 2 bases from J; junction bases left unmatched: 7. CDR3 in DNA: TGTGCCAGCATCTCAGGGGGTACGAACTATGGCTACACCTTC. Residues: CASISGGTNYGYTF.

This clonotype was picked up many times. This chain uses TRBV5-1 with TRBJ2-1, with 7 bases matching TRBD2. The CDR3 is 15 residues long. J gave up 10 bases and V 4 bases, and 14 bases lay outside the gene matches. Germline V gene lookup returns CDR1 SGHRS and CDR2 YFSETQ. CDR3 sequence reads: CASSHAEGLVGEQFF. The CDR3, as DNA: TGCGCCAGCAGCCACGCCGAAGGACTAGTCGGAGAGCAGTTCTTC.

The chain couples TRBV28 to TRBJ2-3; TRBD2 aligns across 7 bases. CDR1 is MDHEN, CDR2 SYDVKM, per germline. CDR3 length: 18 residues. The V gene end was trimmed by 1 base and the J gene end by 2 bases; junction bases not matched to a gene: 12. The CDR3 DNA follows: TGTGCCAGCAGTTTATACGTCTCGGGCGGGGGACCCACAGATACGCAGTATTTT. It yields the protein CASSLYVSGGGPTDTQYF. The full variable domain, in which reference TRBV28 and TRBJ2-3 provide the parts outside the CDR3, is DVKVTQSSRYLVKRTGEKVFLECVQDMDHENMFWYRQDPGLGLRLIYFSYDVKMKEKGDIPEGYSVSREKKERFSLILESASTNQTSMYLCASSLYVSGGGPTDTQYFGPGTRLTVL.

This clonotype appeared many times. This chain connects TRBV29-1 to TRBJ2-1, with TRBD2 as a possible D gene (5 bases). This CDR3 is 16 amino acids long. Germline loops: CDR1 SQVTM, CDR2 ANQGSEA. The V end lost 4 bases, the J end lost 6 bases, and 22 bases lay between the germline ends. CDR3: CSVAGTLEIGSNEQFF. The CDR3 DNA sequence: TGCAGCGTTGCGGGAACGCTCGAAATCGGGTCCAATGAGCAGTTCTTC.

This chain connects TRBV7-2 to TRBJ2-1; 9 bases match TRBD1. There are 16 residues in the CDR3. J gave up 5 bases and V 5 bases, and 10 bases lay outside the gene matches. Germline values: CDR1 SGHTA, CDR2 FQGNSA. CDR3 loop: CASSPGQGILDNEQFF. In DNA form, the CDR3 reads TGTGCCAGCAGCCCCGGACAGGGGATCTTGGACAATGAGCAGTTCTTC.

This clonotype was detected a few times. V gene TRBV29-1 combines with J gene TRBJ2-6; D is uncertain. The V gene's germline CDR1 is SQVTM and CDR2 ANQGSEA. This CDR3 has 14 residues. V dropped 3 bases and J dropped 4 bases, with 10 bases sitting between them. The CDR3 DNA is TGCAGCGTTGACACCGGGCGCGGGGCCAACGTCCTGACTTTC. The encoded protein is CSVDTGRGANVLTF.

The table lists this clonotype with a few counts. The rearrangement joins TRBV20-1 to TRBJ2-1, with TRBD2 identical over 12 bases. This CDR3 is 16 amino acids long. V shed 3 bases and J 3 bases; nucleotides not matched to a gene: 6. Germline CDR1 DFQATT, CDR2 SNEGSKA (reference sequence). CDR3 residues: CSARTSGSWGYNEQFF. In DNA, the CDR3 is TGCAGTGCTAGGACTAGCGGGAGTTGGGGCTACAATGAGCAGTTCTTC.